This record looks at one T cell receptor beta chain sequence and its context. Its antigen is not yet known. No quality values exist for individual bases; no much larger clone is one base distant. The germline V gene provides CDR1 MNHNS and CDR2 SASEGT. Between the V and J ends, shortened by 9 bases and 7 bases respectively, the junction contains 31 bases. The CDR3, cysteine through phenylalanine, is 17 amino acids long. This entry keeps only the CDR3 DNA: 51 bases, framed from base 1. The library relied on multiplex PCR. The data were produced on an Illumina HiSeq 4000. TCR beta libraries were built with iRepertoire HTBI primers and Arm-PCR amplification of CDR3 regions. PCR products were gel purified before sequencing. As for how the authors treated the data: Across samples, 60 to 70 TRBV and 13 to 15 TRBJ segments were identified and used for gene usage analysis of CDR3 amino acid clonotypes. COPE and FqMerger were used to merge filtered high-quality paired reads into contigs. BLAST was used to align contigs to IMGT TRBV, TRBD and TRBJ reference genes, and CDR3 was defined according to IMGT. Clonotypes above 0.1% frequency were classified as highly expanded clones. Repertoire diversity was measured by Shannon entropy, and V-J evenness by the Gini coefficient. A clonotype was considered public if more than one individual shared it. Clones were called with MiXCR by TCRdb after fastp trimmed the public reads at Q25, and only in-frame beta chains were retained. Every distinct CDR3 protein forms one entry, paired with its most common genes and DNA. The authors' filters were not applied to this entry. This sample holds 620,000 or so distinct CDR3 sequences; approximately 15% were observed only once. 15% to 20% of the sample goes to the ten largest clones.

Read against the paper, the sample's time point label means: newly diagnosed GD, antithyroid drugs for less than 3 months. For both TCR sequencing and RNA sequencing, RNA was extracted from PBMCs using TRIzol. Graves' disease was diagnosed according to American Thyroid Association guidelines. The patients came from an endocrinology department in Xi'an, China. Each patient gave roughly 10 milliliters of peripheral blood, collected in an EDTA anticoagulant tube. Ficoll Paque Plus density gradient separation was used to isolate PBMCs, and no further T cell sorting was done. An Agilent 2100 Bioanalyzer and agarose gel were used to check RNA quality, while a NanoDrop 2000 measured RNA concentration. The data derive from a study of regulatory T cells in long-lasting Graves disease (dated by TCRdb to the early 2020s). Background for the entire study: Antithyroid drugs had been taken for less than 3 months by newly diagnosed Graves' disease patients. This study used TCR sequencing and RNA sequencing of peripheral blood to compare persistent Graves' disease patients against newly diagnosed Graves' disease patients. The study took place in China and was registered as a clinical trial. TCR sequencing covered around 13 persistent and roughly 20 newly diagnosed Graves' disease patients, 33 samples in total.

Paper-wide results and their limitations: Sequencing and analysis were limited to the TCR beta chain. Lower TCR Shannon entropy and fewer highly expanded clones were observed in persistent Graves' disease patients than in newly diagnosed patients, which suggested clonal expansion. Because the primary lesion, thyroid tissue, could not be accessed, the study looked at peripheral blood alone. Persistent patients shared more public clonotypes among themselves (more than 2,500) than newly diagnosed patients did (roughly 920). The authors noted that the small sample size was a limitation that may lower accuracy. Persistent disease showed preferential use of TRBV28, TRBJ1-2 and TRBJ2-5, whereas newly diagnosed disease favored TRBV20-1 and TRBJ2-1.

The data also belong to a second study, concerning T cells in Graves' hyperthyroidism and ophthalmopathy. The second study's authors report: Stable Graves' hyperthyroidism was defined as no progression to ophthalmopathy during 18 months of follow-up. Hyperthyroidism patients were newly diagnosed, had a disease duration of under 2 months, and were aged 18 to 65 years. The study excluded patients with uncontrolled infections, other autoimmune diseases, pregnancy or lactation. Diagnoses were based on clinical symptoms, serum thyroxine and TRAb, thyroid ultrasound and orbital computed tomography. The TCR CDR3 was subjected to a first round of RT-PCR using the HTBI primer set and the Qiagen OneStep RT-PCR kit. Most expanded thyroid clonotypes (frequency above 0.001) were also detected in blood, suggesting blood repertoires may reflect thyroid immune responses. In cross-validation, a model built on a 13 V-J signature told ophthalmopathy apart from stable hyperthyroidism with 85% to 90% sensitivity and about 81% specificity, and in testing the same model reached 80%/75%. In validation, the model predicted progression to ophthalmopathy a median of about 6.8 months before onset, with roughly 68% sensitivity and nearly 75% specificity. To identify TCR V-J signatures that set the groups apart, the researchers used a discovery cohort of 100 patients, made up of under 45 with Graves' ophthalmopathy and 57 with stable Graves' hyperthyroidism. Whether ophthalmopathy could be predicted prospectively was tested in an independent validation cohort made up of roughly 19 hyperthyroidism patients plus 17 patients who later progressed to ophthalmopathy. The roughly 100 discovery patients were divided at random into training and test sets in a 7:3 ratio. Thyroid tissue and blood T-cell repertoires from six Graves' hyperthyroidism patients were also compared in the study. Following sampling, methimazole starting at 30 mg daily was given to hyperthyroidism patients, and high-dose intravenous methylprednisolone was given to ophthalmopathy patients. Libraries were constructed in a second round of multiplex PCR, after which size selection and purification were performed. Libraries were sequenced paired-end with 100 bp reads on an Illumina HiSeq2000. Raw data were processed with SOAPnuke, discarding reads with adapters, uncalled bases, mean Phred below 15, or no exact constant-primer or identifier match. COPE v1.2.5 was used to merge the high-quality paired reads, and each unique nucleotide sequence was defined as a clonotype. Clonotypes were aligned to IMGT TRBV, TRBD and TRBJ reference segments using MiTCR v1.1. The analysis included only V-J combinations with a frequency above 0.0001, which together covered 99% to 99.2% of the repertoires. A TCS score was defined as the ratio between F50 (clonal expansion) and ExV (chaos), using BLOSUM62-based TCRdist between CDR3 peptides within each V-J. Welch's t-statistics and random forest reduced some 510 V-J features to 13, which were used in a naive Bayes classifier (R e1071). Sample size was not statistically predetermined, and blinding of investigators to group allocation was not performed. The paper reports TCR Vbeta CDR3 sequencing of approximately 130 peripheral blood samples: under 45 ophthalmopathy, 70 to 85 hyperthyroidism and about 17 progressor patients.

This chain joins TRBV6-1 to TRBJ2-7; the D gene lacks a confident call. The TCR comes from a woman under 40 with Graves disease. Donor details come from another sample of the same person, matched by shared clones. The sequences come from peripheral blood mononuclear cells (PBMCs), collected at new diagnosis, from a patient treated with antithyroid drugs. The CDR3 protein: CASTPTEYGRTVGEQYF. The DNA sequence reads TGTGCCAGTACCCCGACGGAATACGGACGGACGGTGGGGGAGCAGTACTTC.